This T cell receptor (beta chain) was obtained from a study of blood T cell repertoires in COVID-19. For the study at large: The samples span acute and convalescent COVID-19 from the United States, Italy and Spain.

Profiled with immunoSEQ multiplex PCR; TCRdb holds only in-frame clones, not every one. The sample consists of around 190,000 clones, 81% of them appearing once. The CDR3 is 11 amino acids. The ends lost 6 bases at V and 9 bases at J; junction bases unmatched: 2. Looked up from germline, CDR1 is MNHEY and CDR2 is SVGAGI. The chain uses TRBV6-5 and TRBJ2-1; 7 nucleotides agree with TRBD2. The TCR comes from a woman aged 40 to 49 with COVID-19, enrolled during active disease. The sample consisted of peripheral blood. The CDR3 is CASRREFEQFF. The CDR3 DNA reads as TGTGCCAGCAGGCGGGAGTTTGAGCAGTTCTTC.